This TCR beta chain was identified in a study of blood T cell repertoires in COVID-19. Data came from immunoSEQ multiplex PCR; TCRdb stores just in-frame clones and leaves some out. The sample holds 150,000 or so clones; roughly 82% are singletons and the top ten take nearly 15%. The participants were between roughly 18 and 89 years old and came from about two dozen US areas. Germline assignment: CDR1 SGHAT and CDR2 FQNNGV. Trimming shortened V by 5 bases and J by 4 bases, and 7 bases separated the two germline ends. This CDR3 has 12 amino acids. The sample comprised PBMCs or T cells enriched from blood (not recorded which). J is TRBJ2-3 and V is TRBV11-2; no firm D call. The sequence came from a man aged 45-60 years who had recovered from COVID-19. The CDR3 reads CASSRVPDTQYF. Here the CDR3 DNA reads TGTGCCAGCAGCCGCGTACCAGATACGCAGTATTTT.